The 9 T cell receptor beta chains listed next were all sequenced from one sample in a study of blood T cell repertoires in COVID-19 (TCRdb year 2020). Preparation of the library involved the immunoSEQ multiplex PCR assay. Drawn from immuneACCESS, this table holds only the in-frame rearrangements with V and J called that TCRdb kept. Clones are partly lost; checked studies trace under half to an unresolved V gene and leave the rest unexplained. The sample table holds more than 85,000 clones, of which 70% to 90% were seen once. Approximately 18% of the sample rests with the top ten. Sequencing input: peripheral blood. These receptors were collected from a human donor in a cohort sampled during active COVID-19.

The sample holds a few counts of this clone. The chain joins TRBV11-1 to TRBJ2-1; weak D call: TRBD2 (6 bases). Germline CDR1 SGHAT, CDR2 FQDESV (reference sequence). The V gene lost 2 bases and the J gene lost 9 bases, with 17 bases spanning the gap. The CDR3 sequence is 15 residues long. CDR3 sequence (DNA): TGTGCCAGCAGCTTAATGCTAGGGCTGGAGGGTGAGCAGTTCTTC. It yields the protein CASSLMLGLEGEQFF. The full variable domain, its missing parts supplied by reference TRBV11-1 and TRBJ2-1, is EAEVAQSPRYKITEKSQAVAFWCDPISGHATLYWYRQILGQGPELLVQFQDESVVDDSQLPKDRFSAERLKGVDSTLKIQPAELGDSAMYLCASSLMLGLEGEQFFGPGTRLTVL.

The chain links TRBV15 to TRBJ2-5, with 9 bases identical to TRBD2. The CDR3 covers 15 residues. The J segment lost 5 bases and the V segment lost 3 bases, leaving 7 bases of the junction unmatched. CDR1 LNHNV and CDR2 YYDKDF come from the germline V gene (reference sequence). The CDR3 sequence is CATSSSTSGDETQYF. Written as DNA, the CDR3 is TGTGCCACCAGCAGCTCGACTAGCGGAGACGAGACCCAGTACTTC.

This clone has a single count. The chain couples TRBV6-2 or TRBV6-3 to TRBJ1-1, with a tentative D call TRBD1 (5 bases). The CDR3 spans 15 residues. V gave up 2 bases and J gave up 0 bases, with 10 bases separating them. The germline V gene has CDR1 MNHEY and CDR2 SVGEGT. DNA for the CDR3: TGTGCCAGCAGTTACGGGTGGGGCATGAACACTGAAGCTTTCTTT. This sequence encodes CASSYGWGMNTEAFF.

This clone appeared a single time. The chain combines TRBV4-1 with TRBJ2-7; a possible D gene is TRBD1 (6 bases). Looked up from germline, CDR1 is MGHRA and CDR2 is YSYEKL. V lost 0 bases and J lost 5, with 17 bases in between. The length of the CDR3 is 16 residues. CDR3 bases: TGCGCCAGCAGCCAAGAAGCTGGGACATCAAGGGACGAGCAGTACTTC. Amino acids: CASSQEAGTSRDEQYF.

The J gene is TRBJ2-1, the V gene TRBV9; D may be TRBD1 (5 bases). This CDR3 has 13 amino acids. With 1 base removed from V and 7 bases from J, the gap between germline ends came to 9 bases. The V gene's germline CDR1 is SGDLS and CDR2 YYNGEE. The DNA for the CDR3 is TGTGCCAGCAGCGTACCCGGACAAAATGAGCAGTTCTTC. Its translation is CASSVPGQNEQFF.

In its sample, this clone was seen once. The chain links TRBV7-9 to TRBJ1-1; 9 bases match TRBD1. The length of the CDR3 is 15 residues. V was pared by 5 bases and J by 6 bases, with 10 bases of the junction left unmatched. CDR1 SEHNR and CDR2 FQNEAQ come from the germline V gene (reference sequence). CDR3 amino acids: CASSPPRTGAAEAFF. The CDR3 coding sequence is TGTGCCAGCAGCCCCCCCCGGACAGGGGCCGCTGAAGCTTTCTTT.

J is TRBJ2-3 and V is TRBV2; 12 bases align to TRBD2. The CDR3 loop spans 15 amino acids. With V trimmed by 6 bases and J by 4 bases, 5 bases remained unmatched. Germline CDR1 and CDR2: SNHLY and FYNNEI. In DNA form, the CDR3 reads TGTGCCAGCAGGTCTAGCGGGGGGGCCTCAGATACGCAGTATTTT. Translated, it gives CASRSSGGASDTQYF.

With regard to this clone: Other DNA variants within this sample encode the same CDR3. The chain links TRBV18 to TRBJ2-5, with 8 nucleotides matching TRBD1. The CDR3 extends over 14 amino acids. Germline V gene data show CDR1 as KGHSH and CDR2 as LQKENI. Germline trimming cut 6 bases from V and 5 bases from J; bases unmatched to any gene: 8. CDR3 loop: CASSPGQGGETQYF. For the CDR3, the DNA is TGTGCCAGCTCTCCTGGACAGGGCGGGGAGACCCAGTACTTC.

CDR3 region: CATSDLDRGGTEAFF. CDR3 nucleotide sequence: TGTGCCACCAGTGATTTGGACAGGGGTGGCACTGAAGCTTTCTTT. J is TRBJ1-1 and V is TRBV24-1; TRBD1 aligns across 8 bases. V lost 0 bases to trimming and J lost 4 bases; unmatched junction nucleotides: 3. Germline V gene lookup returns CDR1 KGHDR and CDR2 SFDVKD. This CDR3 contains 15 residues.